The rows below give T cell receptor beta chains drawn from one sample of a study of blood T cell repertoires in COVID-19. The method was immunoSEQ multiplex PCR; TCRdb's version includes in-frame clones alone and lacks a portion of them. The table records just under 60,000 clones, more than 65% of them present only once. Sequencing input: peripheral blood. These receptors originate from a man aged 80 or over with COVID-19, enrolled during active disease. Both conserved end residues are part of each CDR3. The D gene is left open where the match is weak. Size is stated for part of the rows, as once, few or many counts, or as a class when the clone is expanded.

j_gene: TRBJ2-3
d_gene: TRBD1
v_gene: TRBV6-6
abundance: .
CDR3aa: CASTRGDRGIDTQYF
CDR3nt: TGTGCCAGCACCCGGGGGGACAGGGGGATAGATACGCAGTATTTT

j_gene: TRBJ2-7
d_gene: TRBD2
v_gene: TRBV9
abundance: few
CDR3aa: CASRNLLADYGEQYF
CDR3nt: TGTGCCAGCAGAAATCTACTAGCGGACTACGGGGAGCAGTACTTC

j_gene: TRBJ2-3
d_gene: .
v_gene: TRBV7-7
abundance: once
CDR3aa: CASSRGGGAGTQYF
CDR3nt: TGTGCCAGCAGCCGCGGTGGAGGGGCCGGTACGCAGTATTTT

j_gene: TRBJ2-2
d_gene: TRBD1
v_gene: TRBV24-1
abundance: once
CDR3aa: CATSDPGQGDTGELFF
CDR3nt: TGTGCCACCAGTGATCCGGGACAGGGAGACACCGGGGAGCTGTTTTTT

j_gene: TRBJ2-5
d_gene: .
v_gene: TRBV20-1
abundance: .
CDR3aa: CSASDARTQETQYF
CDR3nt: TGCAGTGCTAGTGACGCTAGAACCCAAGAGACCCAGTACTTC

j_gene: TRBJ2-7
d_gene: .
v_gene: TRBV7-2
abundance: .
CDR3aa: CASSATGRREQYF
CDR3nt: TGTGCCAGCAGCGCGACAGGCCGTCGCGAGCAGTACTTC

j_gene: TRBJ1-5
d_gene: .
v_gene: TRBV30
abundance: .
CDR3aa: CAWSPRRGNQPQHF
CDR3nt: TGTGCCTGGAGTCCAAGGAGGGGCAATCAGCCCCAGCATTTT

j_gene: TRBJ2-1
d_gene: TRBD2
v_gene: TRBV7-2
abundance: few
CDR3aa: CASSLGFSSGANEQFF
CDR3nt: TGTGCCAGCAGCTTAGGGTTCTCGAGCGGGGCCAATGAGCAGTTCTTC

j_gene: TRBJ2-2
d_gene: TRBD2
v_gene: TRBV6-1
abundance: .
CDR3aa: CASSEPGLTNTGELFF
CDR3nt: TGTGCCAGCAGTGAGCCGGGACTAACGAACACCGGGGAGCTGTTTTTT

j_gene: TRBJ1-5
d_gene: .
v_gene: TRBV24-1
abundance: .
CDR3aa: CATSESQGYQPQHF
CDR3nt: TGTGCCACCAGTGAATCACAGGGCTATCAGCCCCAGCATTTT

j_gene: TRBJ1-6
d_gene: TRBD1
v_gene: TRBV5-5
abundance: once
CDR3aa: CASSLGGTDLPPLHF
CDR3nt: TGTGCCAGCAGCCTTGGAGGGACAGACCTTCCACCCCTCCACTTT

j_gene: TRBJ2-7
d_gene: .
v_gene: TRBV9
abundance: .
CDR3aa: CASSVTAASYEQYF
CDR3nt: TGTGCCAGCAGCGTAACAGCGGCCTCCTACGAGCAGTACTTC

j_gene: TRBJ2-1
d_gene: TRBD1
v_gene: TRBV4-2
abundance: .
CDR3aa: CASSPGTGSNEQFF
CDR3nt: TGTGCCAGCAGCCCAGGGACAGGATCCAATGAGCAGTTCTTC

j_gene: TRBJ1-6
d_gene: .
v_gene: TRBV10-2
abundance: .
CDR3aa: CASSVRPEYNSPLHF
CDR3nt: TGCGCCAGCAGTGTGCGGCCAGAATATAATTCACCCCTCCACTTT

j_gene: TRBJ2-2
d_gene: TRBD2
v_gene: TRBV28
abundance: .
CDR3aa: CASSLSGGENTGELFF
CDR3nt: TGTGCCAGCAGCCTTAGCGGGGGAGAGAACACCGGGGAGCTGTTTTTT

j_gene: TRBJ2-7
d_gene: TRBD1
v_gene: TRBV10-1
abundance: few
CDR3aa: CASNGTGDYEQYF
CDR3nt: TGCGCCAGCAACGGGACAGGTGATTACGAGCAGTACTTC

j_gene: TRBJ1-1
d_gene: .
v_gene: TRBV30
abundance: .
CDR3aa: CAWTTEGNTEAFF
CDR3nt: TGTGCCTGGACCACAGAGGGGAACACTGAAGCTTTCTTT

j_gene: TRBJ1-3
d_gene: .
v_gene: TRBV5-1
abundance: .
CDR3aa: CASSPKAGNTIYF
CDR3nt: TGCGCCAGCAGCCCCAAAGCCGGAAACACCATATATTTT

j_gene: TRBJ1-3
d_gene: .
v_gene: TRBV6-6
abundance: .
CDR3aa: CASSYYISGNTIYF
CDR3nt: TGTGCCAGCAGTTACTATATCTCTGGAAACACCATATATTTT

j_gene: TRBJ2-3
d_gene: TRBD1
v_gene: TRBV11-2
abundance: .
CDR3aa: CASSSRDRGADTQYF
CDR3nt: TGTGCCAGCAGCTCTCGGGACAGGGGGGCAGATACGCAGTATTTT

j_gene: TRBJ2-5
d_gene: .
v_gene: TRBV5-6
abundance: few
CDR3aa: CASSLGFAGFRVQETQYF
CDR3nt: TGTGCCAGCAGCTTGGGGTTTGCAGGGTTTCGGGTACAAGAGACCCAGTACTTC

j_gene: TRBJ1-1
d_gene: TRBD1
v_gene: TRBV5-8
abundance: .
CDR3aa: CASSPGQTLTNTEAFF
CDR3nt: TGTGCCAGCAGCCCGGGACAGACCCTAACAAACACTGAAGCTTTCTTT

j_gene: TRBJ1-4
d_gene: .
v_gene: TRBV27
abundance: .
CDR3aa: CARTPRRGGEKLFF
CDR3nt: TGTGCCAGAACCCCTAGGAGGGGTGGTGAAAAACTGTTTTTT

j_gene: TRBJ1-1
d_gene: .
v_gene: TRBV18
abundance: few
CDR3aa: CASSPDTMNTEAFF
CDR3nt: TGTGCCAGCTCACCGGACACTATGAACACTGAAGCTTTCTTT

j_gene: TRBJ2-3
d_gene: .
v_gene: TRBV29-1
abundance: .
CDR3aa: CSSGEADTQYF
CDR3nt: TGCAGCTCTGGGGAGGCAGATACGCAGTATTTT

j_gene: TRBJ1-5
d_gene: TRBD1
v_gene: TRBV28
abundance: .
CDR3aa: CASRLTGAASNQPQHF
CDR3nt: TGTGCCAGCAGATTGACAGGGGCCGCCTCCAATCAGCCCCAGCATTTT

j_gene: TRBJ2-5
d_gene: .
v_gene: TRBV29-1
abundance: .
CDR3aa: CSVVGSIERSQYF
CDR3nt: TGCAGCGTTGTCGGTTCCATAGAGAGATCCCAGTACTTC

j_gene: TRBJ2-3
d_gene: TRBD2
v_gene: TRBV7-2
abundance: few
CDR3aa: CASSLEGTSGGAKTDTQYF
CDR3nt: TGTGCCAGCAGCTTAGAAGGGACTAGCGGGGGGGCCAAGACAGATACGCAGTATTTT

j_gene: TRBJ2-2
d_gene: .
v_gene: TRBV5-6
abundance: .
CDR3aa: CASSLAISRDTGELFF
CDR3nt: TGTGCCAGCAGCTTGGCCATCTCCAGGGACACCGGGGAGCTGTTTTTT

j_gene: TRBJ1-6
d_gene: .
v_gene: TRBV27
abundance: .
CDR3aa: CASSPLGAPNSPLHF
CDR3nt: TGTGCCAGCAGTCCTTTAGGGGCCCCTAATTCACCCCTCCACTTT

j_gene: TRBJ1-1
d_gene: .
v_gene: TRBV5-6
abundance: .
CDR3aa: CASSLAIIRGTEAFF
CDR3nt: TGTGCCAGCAGCTTGGCAATTATTAGGGGCACTGAAGCTTTCTTT

j_gene: TRBJ1-5
d_gene: TRBD1
v_gene: TRBV7-9
abundance: few
CDR3aa: CASSLAAGTGHQPQHF
CDR3nt: TGTGCCAGCAGCTTAGCGGCCGGGACAGGGCATCAGCCCCAGCATTTT

j_gene: TRBJ1-1
d_gene: .
v_gene: TRBV10-1
abundance: .
CDR3aa: CASSKGVNTEAFF
CDR3nt: TGCGCCAGCAGTAAGGGGGTCAACACTGAAGCTTTCTTT

j_gene: TRBJ1-1
d_gene: .
v_gene: TRBV7-7
abundance: .
CDR3aa: CASSPLSGAGTEAFF
CDR3nt: TGTGCCAGCAGCCCCTTATCAGGGGCTGGCACTGAAGCTTTCTTT

j_gene: TRBJ1-1
d_gene: TRBD1
v_gene: TRBV5-5
abundance: .
CDR3aa: CASSFGTGATGTEAFF
CDR3nt: TGTGCCAGCAGCTTCGGGACAGGGGCTACCGGCACTGAAGCTTTCTTT

j_gene: TRBJ2-7
d_gene: .
v_gene: TRBV7-2
abundance: .
CDR3aa: CASSFQGGTQSYEQYF
CDR3nt: TGTGCCAGCAGCTTCCAGGGGGGCACGCAATCCTACGAGCAGTACTTC

j_gene: TRBJ1-6
d_gene: .
v_gene: TRBV7-3
abundance: .
CDR3aa: CASSLNARATVDSPLHF
CDR3nt: TGTGCCAGCAGCTTAAATGCACGGGCGACAGTAGATTCTCCCCTCCACTTT

j_gene: TRBJ2-7
d_gene: TRBD1
v_gene: TRBV6-5
abundance: .
CDR3aa: CASKRGQAGGEQYF
CDR3nt: TGTGCCAGCAAGAGGGGACAGGCAGGAGGGGAGCAGTACTTC

j_gene: TRBJ2-1
d_gene: .
v_gene: TRBV19
abundance: .
CDR3aa: CASRQGQYNEQFF
CDR3nt: TGTGCCAGTAGACAGGGCCAGTACAATGAGCAGTTCTTC

j_gene: TRBJ2-1
d_gene: TRBD2
v_gene: TRBV4-2
abundance: .
CDR3aa: CASSQEPLAGGRGNEQFF
CDR3nt: TGTGCCAGCAGCCAAGAACCCCTAGCGGGGGGGCGCGGCAATGAGCAGTTCTTC

j_gene: TRBJ2-7
d_gene: TRBD2
v_gene: TRBV5-4
abundance: .
CDR3aa: CASSSPLAGVPYEQYF
CDR3nt: TGTGCCAGCAGCTCCCCACTAGCGGGGGTTCCCTACGAGCAGTACTTC